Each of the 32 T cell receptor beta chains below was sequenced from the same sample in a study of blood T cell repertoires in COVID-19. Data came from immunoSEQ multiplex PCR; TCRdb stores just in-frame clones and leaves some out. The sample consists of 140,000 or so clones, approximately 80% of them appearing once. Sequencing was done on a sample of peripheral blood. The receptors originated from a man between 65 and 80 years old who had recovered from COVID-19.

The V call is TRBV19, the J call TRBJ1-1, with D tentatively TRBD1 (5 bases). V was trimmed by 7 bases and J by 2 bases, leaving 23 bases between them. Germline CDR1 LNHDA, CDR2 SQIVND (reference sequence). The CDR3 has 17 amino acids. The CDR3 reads CASIHSGRGPQNTEAFF. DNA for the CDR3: TGTGCCAGTATTCACTCCGGGAGGGGACCCCAAAACACTGAAGCTTTCTTT.

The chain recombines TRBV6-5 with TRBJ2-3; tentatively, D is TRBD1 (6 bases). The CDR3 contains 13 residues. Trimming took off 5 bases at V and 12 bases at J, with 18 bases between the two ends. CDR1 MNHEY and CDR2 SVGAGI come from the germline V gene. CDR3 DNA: TGTGCCAGCAGTATCACTGCAGGGGCAGCACAGTATTTT. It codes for CASSITAGAAQYF.

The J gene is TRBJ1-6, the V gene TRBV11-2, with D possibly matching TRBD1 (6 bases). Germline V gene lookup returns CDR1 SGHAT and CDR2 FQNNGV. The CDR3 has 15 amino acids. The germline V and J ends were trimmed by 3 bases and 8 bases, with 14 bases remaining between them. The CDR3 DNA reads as TGTGCCAGCAGCTTTGGGGGGGCAGTTTATTCACCCCTCCACTTT. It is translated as CASSFGGAVYSPLHF. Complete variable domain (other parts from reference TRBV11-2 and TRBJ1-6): EAGVAQSPRYKIIEKRQSVAFWCNPISGHATLYWYQQILGQGPKLLIQFQNNGVVDDSQLPKDRFSAERLKGVDSTLKIQPAKLEDSAVYLCASSFGGAVYSPLHFGNGTRLTVT.

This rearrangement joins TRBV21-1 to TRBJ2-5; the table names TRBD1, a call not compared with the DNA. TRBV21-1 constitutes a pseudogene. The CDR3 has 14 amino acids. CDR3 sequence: CASSTRQGLETQYF. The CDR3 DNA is TGTGCCAGCAGCACGAGACAAGGTTTGGAGACCCAGTACTTC.

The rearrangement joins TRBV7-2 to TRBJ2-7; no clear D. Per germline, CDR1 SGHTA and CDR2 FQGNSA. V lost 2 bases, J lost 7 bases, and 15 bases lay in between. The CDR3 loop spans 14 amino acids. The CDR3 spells CASSLFVGGTEQYF. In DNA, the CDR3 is TGTGCCAGCAGCTTATTCGTCGGCGGTACGGAGCAGTACTTC.

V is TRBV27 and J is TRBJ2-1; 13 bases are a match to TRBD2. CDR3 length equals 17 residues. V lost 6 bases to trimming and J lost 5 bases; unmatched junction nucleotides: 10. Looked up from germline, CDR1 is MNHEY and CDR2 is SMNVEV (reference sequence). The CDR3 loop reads CASRPQLAGGPHNEQFF. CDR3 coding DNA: TGTGCCAGCAGGCCTCAACTAGCGGGAGGGCCCCACAATGAGCAGTTCTTC.

Here the CDR3 DNA reads TGTGCTAGTGGTCGACAGGTTACCTACGAGCAGTACTTC. Protein product: CASGRQVTYEQYF. The chain employs TRBV12-5 and TRBJ2-7, with a tentative D call TRBD1 (6 bases). Germline V CDR1 and CDR2: LGHNT, FRNRAP. The CDR3 loop spans 13 amino acids. V was shortened by 5 bases and J by 2 bases, with 10 bases between the two germline ends.

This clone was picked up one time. The CDR3 is CASSLWWGGSNTGELFF. DNA for the CDR3: TGTGCCAGCAGCTTATGGTGGGGGGGATCGAACACCGGGGAGCTGTTTTTT. V is TRBV7-9 and J is TRBJ2-2; 7 bases align to TRBD2. The trim removed 2 bases at V and 0 bases at J, leaving 6 bases unmatched. The CDR3 has 17 amino acids. The V gene's germline CDR1 is SEHNR and CDR2 FQNEAQ (reference sequence).

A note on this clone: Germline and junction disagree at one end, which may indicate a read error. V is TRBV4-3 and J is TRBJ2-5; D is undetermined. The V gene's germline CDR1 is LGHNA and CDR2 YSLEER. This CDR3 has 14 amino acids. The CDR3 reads CASINGWLQKTQYF. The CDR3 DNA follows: TGCGCCAGCATCAACGGGTGGCTCCAAAAGACCCAGTACTTC.

As DNA, the CDR3 is TGTGCCAGCAGTTCGCTAGGGGCCAACGTCCTGACTTTC. It specifies CASSSLGANVLTF. This chain uses TRBV27 with TRBJ2-6, with D uncertain. The CDR3 consists of 13 residues. CDR1 is MNHEY, CDR2 SMNVEV, per germline (reference sequence). The V and J ends lost 4 bases and 4 bases respectively, with 5 bases between them.

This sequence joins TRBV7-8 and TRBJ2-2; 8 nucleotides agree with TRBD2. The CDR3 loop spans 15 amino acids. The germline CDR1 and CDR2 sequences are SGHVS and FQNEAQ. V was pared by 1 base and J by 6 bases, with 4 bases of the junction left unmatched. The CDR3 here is CASSLVSGNPGELFF. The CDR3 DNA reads TGTGCCAGCAGCTTAGTTAGCGGGAATCCCGGGGAGCTGTTTTTT.

As DNA, the CDR3 is TGCGCCAGCAGCCAAGGGGTAGCGGGAGCCTACAATGAGCAGTTCTTC. This codes for CASSQGVAGAYNEQFF. The rearrangement uses TRBV4-3 and TRBJ2-1; TRBD2 matches at 9 bases. Per the germline V gene, CDR1 is LGHNA and CDR2 is YSLEER. The CDR3 has 16 amino acids. The V segment lost 1 base and the J segment 2 bases; nucleotides outside the gene matches: 3.

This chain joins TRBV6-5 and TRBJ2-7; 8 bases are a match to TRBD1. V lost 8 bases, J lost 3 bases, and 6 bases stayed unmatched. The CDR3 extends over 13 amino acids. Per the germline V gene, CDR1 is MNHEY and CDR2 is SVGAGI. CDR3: CASLRGQGYEQYF. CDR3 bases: TGTGCCAGCCTGAGAGGACAGGGCTACGAGCAGTACTTC.

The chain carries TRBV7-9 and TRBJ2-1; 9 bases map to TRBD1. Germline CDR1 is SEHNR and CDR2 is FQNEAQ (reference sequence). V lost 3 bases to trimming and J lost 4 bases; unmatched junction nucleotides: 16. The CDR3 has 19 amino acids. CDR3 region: CASSFPGQGENGDYNEQFF. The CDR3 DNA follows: TGTGCCAGCAGCTTTCCGGGACAGGGAGAGAATGGGGATTACAATGAGCAGTTCTTC. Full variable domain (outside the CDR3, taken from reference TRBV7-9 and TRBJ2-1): DTGVSQNPRHKITKRGQNVTFRCDPISEHNRLYWYRQTLGQGPEFLTYFQNEAQLEKSRLLSDRFSAERPKGSFSTLEIQRTEQGDSAMYLCASSFPGQGENGDYNEQFFGPGTRLTVL.

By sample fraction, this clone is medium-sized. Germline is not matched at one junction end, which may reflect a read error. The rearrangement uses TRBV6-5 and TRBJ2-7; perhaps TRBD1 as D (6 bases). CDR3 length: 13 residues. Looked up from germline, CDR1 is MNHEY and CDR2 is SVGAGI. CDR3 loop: CASRDPGTSMDDF. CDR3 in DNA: TGTGCCAGCAGGGATCCCGGGACATCCATGGATGACTTC.

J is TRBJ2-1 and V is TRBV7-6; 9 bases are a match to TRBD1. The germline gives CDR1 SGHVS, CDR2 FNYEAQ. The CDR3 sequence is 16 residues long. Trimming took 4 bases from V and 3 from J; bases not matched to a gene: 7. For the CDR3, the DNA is TGTGCCAGCAGCTCCAACAGGGGGCCAAACTACAATGAGCAGTTCTTC. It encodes CASSSNRGPNYNEQFF.

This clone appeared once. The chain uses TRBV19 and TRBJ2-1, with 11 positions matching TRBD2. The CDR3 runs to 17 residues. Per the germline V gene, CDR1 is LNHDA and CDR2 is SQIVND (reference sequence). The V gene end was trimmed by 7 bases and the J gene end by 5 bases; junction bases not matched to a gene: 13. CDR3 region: CASNEIAGGRGNNEQFF. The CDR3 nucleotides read TGTGCCAGTAACGAAATAGCGGGAGGGAGGGGAAACAATGAGCAGTTCTTC.

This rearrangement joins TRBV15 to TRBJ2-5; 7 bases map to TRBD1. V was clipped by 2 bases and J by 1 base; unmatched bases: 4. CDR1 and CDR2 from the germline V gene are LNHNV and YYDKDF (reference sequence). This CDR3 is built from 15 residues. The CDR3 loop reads CATSRQQGFQETQYF. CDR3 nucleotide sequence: TGTGCCACCAGCAGACAACAGGGGTTCCAAGAGACCCAGTACTTC.

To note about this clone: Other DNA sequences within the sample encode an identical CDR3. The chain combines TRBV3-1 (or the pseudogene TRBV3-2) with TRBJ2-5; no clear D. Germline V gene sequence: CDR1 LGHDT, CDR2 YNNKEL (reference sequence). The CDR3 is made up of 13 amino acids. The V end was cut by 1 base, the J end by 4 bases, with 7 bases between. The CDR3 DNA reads TGTGCCAGCAGCCAAGCGTCGGGAGAGACCCAGTACTTC. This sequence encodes CASSQASGETQYF.

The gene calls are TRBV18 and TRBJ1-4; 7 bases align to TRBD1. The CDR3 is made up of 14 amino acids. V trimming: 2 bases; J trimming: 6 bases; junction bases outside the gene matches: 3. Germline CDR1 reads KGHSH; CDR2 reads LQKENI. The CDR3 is CASSPGDRDEKLFF. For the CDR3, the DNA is TGTGCCAGCTCACCAGGGGACAGAGATGAAAAACTGTTTTTT. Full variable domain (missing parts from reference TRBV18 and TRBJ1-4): NAGVMQNPRHLVRRRGQEARLRCSPMKGHSHVYWYRQLPEEGLKFMVYLQKENIIDESGMPKERFSAEFPKEGPSILRIQQVVRGDSAAYFCASSPGDRDEKLFFGSGTQLSVL.

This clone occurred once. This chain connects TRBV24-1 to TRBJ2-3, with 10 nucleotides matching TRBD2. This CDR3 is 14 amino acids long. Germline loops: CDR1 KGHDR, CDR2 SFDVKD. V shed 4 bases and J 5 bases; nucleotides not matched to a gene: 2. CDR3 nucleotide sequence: TGTGCCACCAGTGACCGGACTAGCGGAGATACGCAGTATTTT. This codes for CATSDRTSGDTQYF.

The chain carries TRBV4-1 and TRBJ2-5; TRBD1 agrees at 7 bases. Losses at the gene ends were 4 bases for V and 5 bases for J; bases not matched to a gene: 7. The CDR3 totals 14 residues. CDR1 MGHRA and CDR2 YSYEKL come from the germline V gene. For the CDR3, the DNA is TGCGCCAGCAGCCCGGGACAGTCCGGGGAGACCCAGTACTTC. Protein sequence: CASSPGQSGETQYF.

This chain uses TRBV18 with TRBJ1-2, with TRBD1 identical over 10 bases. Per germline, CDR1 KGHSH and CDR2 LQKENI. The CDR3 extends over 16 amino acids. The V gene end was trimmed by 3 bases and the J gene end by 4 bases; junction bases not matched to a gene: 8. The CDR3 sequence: CASSPQTGGEGYGYTF. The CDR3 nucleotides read TGTGCCAGCTCACCGCAGACAGGGGGCGAAGGCTATGGCTACACCTTC.

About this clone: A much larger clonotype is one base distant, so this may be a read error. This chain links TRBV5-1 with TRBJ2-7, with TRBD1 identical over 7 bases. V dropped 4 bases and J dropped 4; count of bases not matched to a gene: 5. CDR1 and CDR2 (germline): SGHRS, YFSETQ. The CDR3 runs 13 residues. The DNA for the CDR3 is TGCGCCAGCAGCCAGACAGGGAATTACGAGCAGTACTTC. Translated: CASSQTGNYEQYF.

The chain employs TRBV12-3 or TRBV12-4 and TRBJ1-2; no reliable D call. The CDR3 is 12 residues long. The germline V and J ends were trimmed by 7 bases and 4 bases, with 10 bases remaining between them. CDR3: CASTRTSYGYTF. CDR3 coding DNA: TGTGCCAGCACCCGGACTTCCTATGGCTACACCTTC.

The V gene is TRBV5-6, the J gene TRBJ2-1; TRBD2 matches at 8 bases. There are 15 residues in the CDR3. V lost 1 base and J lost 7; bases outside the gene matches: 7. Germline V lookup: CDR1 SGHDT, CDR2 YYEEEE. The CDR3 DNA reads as TGTGCCAGCAGCTTGACAGCGGGAGTTGGGAATGAGCAGTTCTTC. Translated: CASSLTAGVGNEQFF.

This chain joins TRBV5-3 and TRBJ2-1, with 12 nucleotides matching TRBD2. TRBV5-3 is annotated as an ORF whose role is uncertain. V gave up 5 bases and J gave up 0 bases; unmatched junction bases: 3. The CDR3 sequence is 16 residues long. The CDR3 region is CARRLTSGSSYNEQFF. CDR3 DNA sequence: TGTGCCAGAAGGTTGACTAGCGGGAGCTCCTACAATGAGCAGTTCTTC.

This CDR3 is CASSVERITGELFF. The CDR3 coding sequence is TGTGCCAGCAGTGTCGAGCGGATCACCGGGGAGCTGTTTTTT. V is TRBV2 and J is TRBJ2-2, with TRBD2 as a possible D gene (5 bases). CDR1 and CDR2 (germline): SNHLY, FYNNEI. This CDR3 has 14 amino acids. V was cut by 4 bases and J by 4 bases, with 10 bases left in between.

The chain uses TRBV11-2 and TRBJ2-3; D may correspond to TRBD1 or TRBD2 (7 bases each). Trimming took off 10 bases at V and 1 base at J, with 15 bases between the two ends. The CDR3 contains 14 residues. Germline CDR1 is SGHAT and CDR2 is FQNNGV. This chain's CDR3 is CATRGGIGTDTQYF. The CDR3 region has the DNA TGTGCCACCAGGGGGGGAATAGGCACAGATACGCAGTATTTT.

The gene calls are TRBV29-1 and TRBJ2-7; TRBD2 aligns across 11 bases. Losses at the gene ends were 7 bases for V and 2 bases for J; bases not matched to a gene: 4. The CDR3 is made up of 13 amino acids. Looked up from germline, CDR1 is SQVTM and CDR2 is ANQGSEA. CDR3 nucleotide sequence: TGCAGCGCCGGGACTAGCGGACCCTACGAGCAGTACTTC. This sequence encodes CSAGTSGPYEQYF.

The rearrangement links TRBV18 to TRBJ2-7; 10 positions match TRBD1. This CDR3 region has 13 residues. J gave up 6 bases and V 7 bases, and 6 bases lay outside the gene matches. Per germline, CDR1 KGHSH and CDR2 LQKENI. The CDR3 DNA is TGTGCCAGCTGCCGGGACAGGGGAAGCGAGCAGTACTTC. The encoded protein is CASCRDRGSEQYF.

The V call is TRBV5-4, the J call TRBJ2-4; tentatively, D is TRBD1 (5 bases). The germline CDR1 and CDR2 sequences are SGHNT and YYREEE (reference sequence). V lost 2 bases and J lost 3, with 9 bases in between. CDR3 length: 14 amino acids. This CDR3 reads CASSLQDGKNIQYF. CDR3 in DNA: TGTGCCAGCAGCTTACAGGACGGCAAAAACATTCAGTACTTC.